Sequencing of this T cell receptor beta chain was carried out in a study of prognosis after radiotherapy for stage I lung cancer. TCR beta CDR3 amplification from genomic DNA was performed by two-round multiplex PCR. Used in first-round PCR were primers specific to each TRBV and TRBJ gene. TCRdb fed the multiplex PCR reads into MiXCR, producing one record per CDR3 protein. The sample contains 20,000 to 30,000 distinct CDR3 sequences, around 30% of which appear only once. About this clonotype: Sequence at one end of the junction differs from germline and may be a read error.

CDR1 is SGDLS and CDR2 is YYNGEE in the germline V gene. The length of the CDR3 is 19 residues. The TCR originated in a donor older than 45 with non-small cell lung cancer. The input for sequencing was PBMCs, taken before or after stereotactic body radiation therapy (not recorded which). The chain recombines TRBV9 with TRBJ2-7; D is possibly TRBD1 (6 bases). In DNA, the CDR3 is TGTGCCAGCAGCGCGTTGACCTTTCGGAGGACAGTGTTTACCTACGAGCAGTACTTT. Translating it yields CASSALTFRRTVFTYEQYF. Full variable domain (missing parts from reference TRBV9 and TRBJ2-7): DSGVTQTPKHLITATGQRVTLRCSPRSGDLSVYWYQQSLDQGLQFLIQYYNGEERAKGNILERFSAQQFPDLHSELNLSSLELGDSALYFCASSALTFRRTVFTYEQYFGPGTRLTVT.